Shown below are 16 T cell receptor beta chains from a single sample sequenced in a study of tumor T cells in aggressive B-cell lymphoma. Clones were sequenced by immunoSEQ multiplex PCR, and TCRdb holds only the in-frame ones, with some missing. The sample has thousands of clones, over 75% seen once. Sample: tumor tissue. All receptors come from an adult with diffuse large B cell lymphoma.

The chain recombines TRBV27 with TRBJ1-1; D unresolved. The CDR3 consists of 12 residues. CDR1 and CDR2 from the germline V gene are MNHEY and SMNVEV (reference sequence). V was clipped by 5 bases and J by 2 bases, with 6 bases between them. The CDR3 nucleotides read TGTGCCAGCAGTACTCTAAACACTGAAGCTTTCTTT. This sequence encodes CASSTLNTEAFF.

The V gene is TRBV28, the J gene TRBJ2-3; perhaps TRBD1 as D (5 bases). The CDR3 sequence is 13 residues long. Germline-derived CDR1 and CDR2 are MDHEN and SYDVKM. V was clipped by 3 bases and J by 4 bases, with 8 bases between them. The CDR3 bases are TGTGCCAGCAGTTTCGACAGTTCAGATACGCAGTATTTT. Its protein product is CASSFDSSDTQYF.

The chain joins TRBV29-1 to TRBJ2-1; 11 bases align to TRBD2. Germline V gives CDR1 SQVTM, CDR2 ANQGSEA. V was clipped by 2 bases and J by 9 bases; unmatched bases: 9. This CDR3 has 15 residues. CDR3 residues: CSVEHSGRALCEQFF. In nucleotides, the CDR3 is TGCAGCGTTGAACATAGCGGGAGGGCCTTGTGTGAGCAGTTCTTC.

This clone has a single count. The rearrangement uses TRBV28 and TRBJ2-5; the match to TRBD1 covers 10 bases. The J segment lost 5 bases and the V segment lost 6 bases, leaving 15 bases of the junction unmatched. This CDR3 is built from 17 residues. Germline V gene sequence: CDR1 MDHEN, CDR2 SYDVKM. This chain's CDR3 is CASSHLLLGQGMETQYF. CDR3 DNA: TGTGCCAGCAGCCACCTGCTCTTGGGACAGGGGATGGAGACCCAGTACTTC.

The V call is TRBV6-6, the J call TRBJ1-1, with 11 bases matching TRBD1. CDR1 and CDR2 from the germline V gene are MNHNY and SVGAGI (reference sequence). The CDR3 length is 15 residues. V gave up 6 bases and J gave up 2 bases; unmatched junction bases: 5. CDR3 amino acids: CASRDRGLGNTEAFF. CDR3 sequence (DNA): TGTGCCAGCAGGGACAGGGGGCTAGGTAACACTGAAGCTTTCTTT.

V usage is TRBV28 and J usage is TRBJ2-2, with 8 bases fitting TRBD1. The V gene end was trimmed by 3 bases and the J gene end by 8 bases; junction bases not matched to a gene: 11. CDR1 is MDHEN, CDR2 SYDVKM, per germline. This CDR3 contains 16 residues. CDR3: CASSLGGEQGAGELFF. CDR3 DNA: TGTGCCAGCAGTTTGGGCGGGGAGCAGGGGGCAGGGGAGCTGTTTTTT.

The chain has TRBV15 and TRBJ1-6, with TRBD1 matching over 7 bases. This CDR3 is built from 11 residues. In germline, CDR1 is LNHNV, CDR2 YYDKDF (reference sequence). In nucleotides, the CDR3 is TGTGCGACAGGGAACAATTCACCCCTCCACTTT. Protein sequence: CATGNNSPLHF. Complete variable domain (other parts from reference TRBV15 and TRBJ1-6): DAMVIQNPRYQVTQFGKPVTLSCSQTLNHNVMYWYQQKSSQAPKLLFHYYDKDFNNEADTPDNFQSRRPNTSFCFLDIRSPGLGDTAMYLCATGNNSPLHFGNGTRLTVT.

This chain uses TRBV7-9 with TRBJ2-1; D possibly corresponds to TRBD2 (5 bases). Between the trimmed V and J ends, which lost 10 bases and 0 bases, there was a span of 13 bases. The CDR3 extends over 14 amino acids. Germline CDR1 and CDR2: SEHNR and FQNEAQ (reference sequence). Here the CDR3 reads CANTERNSYNEQFF. CDR3 in DNA: TGTGCCAACACCGAGCGGAACTCCTACAATGAGCAGTTCTTC.

This clone appeared a single time. V gene TRBV29-1 combines with J gene TRBJ1-1; the D is unclear. Germline V gene sequence: CDR1 SQVTM, CDR2 ANQGSEA. CDR3 size: 12 residues. The CDR3 region is CSATIRSLEAFF. For the CDR3, the DNA is TGCAGTGCCACTATCCGGAGCCTGGAAGCTTTCTTT.

The CDR3: CASSSGLAVETQYF. As DNA, the CDR3 is TGTGCCAGCAGCTCGGGACTAGCTGTCGAGACCCAGTACTTC. The V and J genes are TRBV7-6 and TRBJ2-5, with 9 positions matching TRBD2. V shed 4 bases and J 5 bases; nucleotides not matched to a gene: 5. The CDR3 spans 14 residues. In germline, CDR1 is SGHVS, CDR2 FNYEAQ.

V is TRBV5-1 and J is TRBJ1-4; D gene uncertain. V was cut by 0 bases and J by 0 bases, with 3 bases left in between. CDR1 and CDR2 from the germline V gene are SGHRS and YFSETQ. The CDR3 covers 14 residues. The CDR3 nucleotides are TGCGCCAGCAGCTTGGCTGCAACTAATGAAAAACTGTTTTTT. This sequence encodes CASSLAATNEKLFF.

This clone was recorded only once. The chain is built from TRBV28 and TRBJ2-7; D perhaps matches TRBD2 (5 bases). CDR3 length: 12 amino acids. With 5 bases removed from V and 4 bases from J, the gap between germline ends came to 9 bases. CDR1 MDHEN and CDR2 SYDVKM come from the germline V gene. The CDR3 DNA is TGTGCCAGCAGTCAGCTAGCTTACGAGCAGTACTTC. Its translation is CASSQLAYEQYF.

This clone was seen more than once but under ten times. The J gene is TRBJ2-7, the V gene TRBV4-1; the D gene is possibly TRBD1 (6 bases). The CDR3 loop spans 15 amino acids. The germline gives CDR1 MGHRA, CDR2 YSYEKL. Trimming took 3 bases from V and 5 from J, leaving 17 bases between them. The CDR3 here is CASSHEISQGDEQYF. The CDR3 bases are TGCGCCAGCAGCCACGAAATCTCACAGGGTGACGAGCAGTACTTC.

The chain links TRBV9 to TRBJ2-7; 7 nucleotides align to TRBD1. CDR3 length equals 15 residues. The germline CDR1 and CDR2 sequences are SGDLS and YYNGEE. V lost 4 bases and J lost 3; bases outside the gene matches: 10. The CDR3 here is CASSPRTGWSYEQYF. The CDR3 DNA reads as TGTGCCAGCAGCCCGAGGACAGGTTGGAGCTACGAGCAGTACTTC.

The chain has TRBV12-2 and TRBJ2-5; TRBD2 was called by the table and not checked on the DNA. The end of the DNA fits TRBJ2-7 better, so the J call may be wrong. TRBV12-2 is a known pseudogene. The CDR3 is made up of 14 amino acids. CDR3 DNA: TGTGCAAGTCGCTTAGTCGGGAGCTCCTACGAGCAGTACTTC. Translation: CASRLVGSSYEQYF.

This sequence joins TRBV5-4 and TRBJ2-7; 8 bases map to TRBD2. V gave up 3 bases and J gave up 1 base; unmatched junction bases: 6. The CDR3 contains 15 residues. Looked up from germline, CDR1 is SGHNT and CDR2 is YYREEE (reference sequence). The CDR3 region is CASSSFGRASYEQYF. CDR3 bases: TGTGCCAGCAGCTCCTTCGGGAGGGCGTCCTACGAGCAGTACTTC.